These 6 T cell receptor beta chains share one sample of origin, sequenced in a study of T cell changes during pregnancy in multiple sclerosis. Assay used: immunoSEQ multiplex PCR; TCRdb lists only in-frame clones, some missing. This repertoire shows about 79,000 clones, 93% found once; its top ten account for around 0.75%. The sample consisted of peripheral blood, taken in the second trimester of pregnancy. These receptors were taken from a female donor in good health, enrolled as a control in a pregnancy study.

This chain uses TRBV19 with TRBJ1-5, with a tentative D call TRBD1 (6 bases). V shed 6 bases and J shed 5 bases, with 17 bases lying between them. Looked up from germline, CDR1 is LNHDA and CDR2 is SQIVND (reference sequence). The CDR3 totals 15 residues. CDR3 coding DNA: TGTGCCAGTAGGTTGATACAGGGAGGGGATCAGCCCCAGCATTTT. Translating gives CASRLIQGGDQPQHF.

This chain links TRBV6-1 with TRBJ1-2, with TRBD1 matching over 8 bases. Germline V gene data show CDR1 as MNHNS and CDR2 as SASEGT. V was pared by 6 bases and J by 8 bases, with 8 bases of the junction left unmatched. The CDR3 consists of 13 residues. The CDR3 reads CASRSDRERGYTF. The CDR3 coding sequence is TGTGCCAGCAGATCGGACAGGGAACGGGGCTACACCTTC.

The chain combines TRBV15 with TRBJ2-1; TRBD2 matches at 9 bases. The CDR3 length is 14 residues. Losses at the gene ends were 0 bases for V and 10 bases for J; bases not matched to a gene: 4. Germline CDR1 and CDR2: LNHNV and YYDKDF (reference sequence). The CDR3 reads CATSRDWRGGEQFF. In DNA form, the CDR3 reads TGTGCCACCAGCAGAGATTGGCGGGGGGGCGAGCAGTTCTTC.

The chain couples TRBV5-8 to TRBJ2-5; D unclear. The germline gives CDR1 SGHTS, CDR2 YDEGEE. Trimming cost V 1 base and J 2 bases, with 6 bases left between them. The CDR3 has 13 amino acids. The CDR3 DNA reads TGTGCCAGCAGCTTGTGGCAGCAAGAGACCCAGTACTTC. Amino acids: CASSLWQQETQYF.

The chain is built from TRBV5-8 and TRBJ1-6; D is possibly TRBD1 (5 bases). The V and J ends lost 3 bases and 8 bases respectively, with 12 bases between them. The CDR3 runs to 14 residues. Germline V gene data show CDR1 as SGHTS and CDR2 as YDEGEE. Here the CDR3 reads CASSSGTFHSPLHF. The CDR3 region has the DNA TGTGCCAGCAGCTCCGGGACTTTCCATTCACCCCTCCACTTT. Looking up the rest from reference TRBV5-8 and TRBJ1-6 gives the full variable domain: EAGVTQSPTHLIKTRGQQATLRCSPISGHTSVYWYQQALGLGLQFLLWYDEGEERNRGNFPPRFSGRQFPNYSSELNVNALELEDSALYLCASSSGTFHSPLHFGNGTRLTVT.

V is TRBV2 and J is TRBJ1-5; D not certain. Trimming removed 0 bases from V and 7 bases from J, with 10 bases in between. From germline, CDR1 is SNHLY and CDR2 FYNNEI. The CDR3 extends over 14 amino acids. The CDR3 sequence: CASSEARVMQPQHF. CDR3 nucleotides: TGTGCCAGCAGTGAAGCGAGGGTAATGCAGCCCCAGCATTTT.